The rows below give T cell receptor beta chains drawn from one sample of a study of T cell clonotyping in hematopoietic cell transplantation. The data were produced by immunoSEQ multiplex PCR, yet TCRdb's version contains in-frame clones alone and is incomplete. This table has some 29,000 clones, 92% appearing once. The specimen was PBMCs, collected 100 days after allogeneic stem cell transplant. The receptors come from a female patient aged 50-65 years who had an allogeneic stem cell transplant from a related donor, so the T cells may come from the graft donor. Some clones in this sample may be carry-over from other donors' samples. CDR3s leave out the opening cysteine and the closing phenylalanine or tryptophan.

J	V	length	CDR3
TRBJ2-1	TRBV19	12	ASSITGAYNEQF
TRBJ1-6	TRBV6-5	13	ASSYRRSYNSPLH
TRBJ1-5	TRBV2	12	ASGRWGINQPQH
TRBJ1-3	TRBV30	12	AWKAGEIGNTIY
TRBJ1-5	TRBV6-5	12	ASSRLDSNQPQH
TRBJ2-7	TRBV19	11	ASSIEGFNEQY
TRBJ2-7	TRBV5-1	11	ASSLPETYEQY
TRBJ1-2	TRBV9	12	ASSASGTYYGYT
TRBJ1-3	TRBV9	13	ASSAGQGRGNTIY
TRBJ1-2	TRBV6-5	12	ASSRGQGVYGYT
TRBJ2-3	TRBV7-8	14	ASSPNPTGNGDTQY
TRBJ1-1	TRBV5-1	13	ASSLGHRGTTEAF
TRBJ2-5	TRBV2	10	ASSDAEETQY
TRBJ2-7	TRBV14	9	ASSHGYEQY
TRBJ2-7	TRBV13	13	ASSFEGQPSYEQY
TRBJ1-2	TRBV12-5	10	ASGKNRYGYT
TRBJ2-2	TRBV29-1	10	SVRGVTGELF
TRBJ2-2	TRBV27	12	ASIKTSGDGELF
TRBJ1-1	TRBV2	12	ASTLRQGNTEAF
TRBJ1-2	TRBV27	13	ASSLTRQGNYGYT
TRBJ1-1	TRBV18	13	ASSPLTGGAAEAF
TRBJ1-5	TRBV5-8	9	ASRGFQPQH
TRBJ2-3	TRBV30	13	AWSVRRDLTDTQY
TRBJ1-1	TRBV7-9	13	ASSQPGQGTIEAF
TRBJ2-1	TRBV19	11	ASSTMPGDEQF
TRBJ1-5	TRBV4-2	12	ASSDTRDNQPQH
TRBJ2-7	TRBV2	12	ASSEQGTSYEQY
TRBJ1-1	TRBV7-3	11	ASSLTSTTEAF
TRBJ1-5	TRBV19	14	ASSHVAGTGKQPQH
TRBJ2-2	TRBV5-1	12	ASSPGPNTGELF
TRBJ1-2	TRBV10-3	14	AISESQPHGSYDNT
TRBJ2-2	TRBV7-9	10	ASSLLSGELF
TRBJ1-2	TRBV7-2	12	ASSFAGSAGGYT
TRBJ1-2	TRBV11-2	11	ASSLDRARGYT
TRBJ1-2	TRBV28	11	ASRGNGGYGYT
TRBJ1-1	TRBV19	11	ASSITVWLEAF
TRBJ2-3	TRBV6-1	14	ASSGFRLAGIDTQY
TRBJ1-1	TRBV2	11	ASSEGPYTEAF
TRBJ1-4	TRBV11-2	12	ASSQDRGFEKLF
TRBJ1-6	TRBV7-9	13	ASSQGGLSNSPLH
TRBJ1-3	TRBV13	14	ASSLGPQGYGNTIY
TRBJ1-1	TRBV19	12	ASSAGVLGTEAF
TRBJ1-2	TRBV6-1	13	ASSPLWGGFEGYT
TRBJ2-3	TRBV14	12	ASSQDVGADTQY
TRBJ1-2	TRBV30	10	ARLGEFYGYT
TRBJ1-2	TRBV10-3	12	AIYKGGVNYGYT
TRBJ2-7	TRBV14	13	ASSQVAGAPYEQY
TRBJ2-3	TRBV6-6	13	ASSRGQGDADTQY
TRBJ2-3	TRBV6-1	11	ASAGGHTDTQY
TRBJ2-1	TRBV10-2	14	ASSGDSYSSYNEQF
TRBJ1-2	TRBV4-2	13	ASSQATGTGKGYT